The clone carrying this T cell receptor (beta chain) was counted only a few times. These data are taken from a study of patients and donors after allogeneic stem cell transplantation. The CDR3 runs to 11 residues. Per the germline V gene, CDR1 is DFQATT and CDR2 is SNEGSKA (reference sequence). With 3 bases removed from V and 3 bases from J, the gap between germline ends came to 5 bases. TCRdb redid the calling of the RT-PCR reads with MiXCR, one entry per CDR3 protein. The sample has 780 or so distinct CDR3 sequences; 1.5% to 2% are singletons. Sequences were obtained from blood, either unsorted or a sorted T cell fraction (not recorded which). The rearrangement links TRBV20-1 to TRBJ2-5; unclear D gene. The receptor's source is a human donor who was either an allogeneic HSCT recipient or a stem cell or donor lymphocyte infusion donor (not recorded which). It is not recorded whose cells these are; they may come from a transplant donor. For the CDR3, the DNA is TGCAGTGCTAGTCCCAAAGAGACCCAGTACTTC. Translating it yields CSASPKETQYF.